Listed below are T cell receptor beta chains from one sample, sequenced in a study of T cell repertoires in cytomegalovirus infection. TCRdb reprocessed the reads with MiXCR, giving one entry per CDR3 protein. This sample has approximately 200,000 distinct CDR3 sequences; 25% to 30% occur once, and the top ten carry about 31%. Sequencing was done on a sample of PBMCs. These receptor sequences come from a human donor in good health (CMV status not recorded). Some clones in this sample may be carry-over from other donors' samples. CDR3s include the opening cysteine and the closing phenylalanine or tryptophan. D genes are given only for firm matches. Clone size is stated in some rows and not others, as once, few, many or a class when expanded.

V gene: TRBV7-3
clone size: .
J gene: TRBJ1-2
D gene: .
CDR3 DNA: TGTGCCAGCAGCGAAGGGACTTCCTATGGCTACACCTTC
CDR3 protein: CASSEGTSYGYTF

V gene: TRBV11-2
clone size: .
J gene: TRBJ2-7
D gene: .
CDR3 DNA: TGTGCCAGCAGCCCGGGCCCCCAGGGAGAGCAGTACTTC
CDR3 protein: CASSPGPQGEQYF

V gene: TRBV7-3
clone size: .
J gene: TRBJ1-1
D gene: .
CDR3 DNA: TGTGCCAGCAGCTTAAAGTGGACAGTTTCGGTGGACACTGAAGCTTTCTTT
CDR3 protein: CASSLKWTVSVDTEAFF

V gene: TRBV19
clone size: .
J gene: TRBJ2-2
D gene: TRBD2
CDR3 DNA: TGTGCCAGTGGAAAGCGGGGGGCGAACACCGGGGAGCTGTTTTTT
CDR3 protein: CASGKRGANTGELFF

V gene: TRBV5-1
clone size: few
J gene: TRBJ1-2
D gene: .
CDR3 DNA: TGCGCCAGCAGCTTTAGTGTGGCAGCCGCTAACTATGGCTACACCTTC
CDR3 protein: CASSFSVAAANYGYTF

V gene: TRBV30
clone size: few
J gene: TRBJ1-2
D gene: .
CDR3 DNA: TGTGCCTGGAGATCATCAAACTATGGCTACACCTTC
CDR3 protein: CAWRSSNYGYTF

V gene: TRBV7-2
clone size: many
J gene: TRBJ1-4
D gene: .
CDR3 DNA: TGTGCCAGCAGCTTAGATGTGGGGGCGATGAGTGAAAAACTGTTTTTT
CDR3 protein: CASSLDVGAMSEKLFF

V gene: TRBV20-1
clone size: few
J gene: TRBJ2-7
D gene: .
CDR3 DNA: TGCAGTGCTAAGGCGGATAGGGCCTACGAGCAGTACTTC
CDR3 protein: CSAKADRAYEQYF

V gene: TRBV7-8
clone size: few
J gene: TRBJ1-4
D gene: .
CDR3 DNA: TGTGCCAGCAGCTTACGAATGGTGCCCTCACCTAATGAAAAACTGTTTTTT
CDR3 protein: CASSLRMVPSPNEKLFF

V gene: TRBV7-2
clone size: many
J gene: TRBJ1-2
D gene: .
CDR3 DNA: TGTGCCAGCAGCTTAAGTAGGACGGTTACCCATGGCTACACCTTC
CDR3 protein: CASSLSRTVTHGYTF